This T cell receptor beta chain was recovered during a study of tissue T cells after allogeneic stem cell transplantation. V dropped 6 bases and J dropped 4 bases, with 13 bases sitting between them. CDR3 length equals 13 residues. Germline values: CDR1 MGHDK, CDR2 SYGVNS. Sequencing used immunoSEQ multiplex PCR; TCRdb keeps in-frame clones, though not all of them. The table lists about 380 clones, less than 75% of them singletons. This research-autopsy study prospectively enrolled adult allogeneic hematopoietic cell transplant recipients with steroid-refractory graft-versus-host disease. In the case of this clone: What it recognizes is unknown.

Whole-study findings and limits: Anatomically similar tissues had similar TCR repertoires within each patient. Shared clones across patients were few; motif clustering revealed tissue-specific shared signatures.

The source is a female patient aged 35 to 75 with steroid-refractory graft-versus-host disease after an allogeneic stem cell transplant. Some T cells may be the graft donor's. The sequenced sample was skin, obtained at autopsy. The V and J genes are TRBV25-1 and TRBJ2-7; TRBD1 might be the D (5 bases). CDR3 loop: CASSHTGRYEQYF. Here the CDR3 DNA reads TGTGCCAGCAGCCACACAGGCAGGTACGAGCAGTACTTC.